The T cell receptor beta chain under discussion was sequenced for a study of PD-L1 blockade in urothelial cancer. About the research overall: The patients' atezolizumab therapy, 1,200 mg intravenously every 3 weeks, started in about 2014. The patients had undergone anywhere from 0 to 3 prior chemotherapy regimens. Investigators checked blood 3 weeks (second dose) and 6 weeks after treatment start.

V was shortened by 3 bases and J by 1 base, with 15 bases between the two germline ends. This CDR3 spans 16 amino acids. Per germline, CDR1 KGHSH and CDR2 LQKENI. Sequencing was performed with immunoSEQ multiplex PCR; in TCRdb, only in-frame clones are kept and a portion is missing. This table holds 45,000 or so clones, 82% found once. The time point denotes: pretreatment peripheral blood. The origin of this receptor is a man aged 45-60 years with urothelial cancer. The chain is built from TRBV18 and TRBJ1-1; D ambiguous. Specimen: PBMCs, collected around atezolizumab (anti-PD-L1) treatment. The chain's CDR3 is CASSPATLRGNTEAFF. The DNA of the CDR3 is TGTGCCAGCTCACCCGCGACTCTACGGGGGAACACTGAAGCTTTCTTT.